The following is a T cell receptor beta chain sequence with its context. It may be a read error: a sequence one base away is much more abundant. V gave up 4 bases and J gave up 1 base, with 7 bases separating them. The CDR3 runs 13 residues. Germline V gene data show CDR1 as MNHGY and CDR2 as SVAAGI. The sample belongs to a study of blood T cell repertoires in COVID-19. Repertoires were generated with immunoSEQ multiplex PCR, while TCRdb's copy carries only in-frame clones and drops some. The data contain 120,000 to 150,000 clones, approximately 84% of them singletons. The origin of this receptor is a woman over 75 in a cohort sampled during active or convalescent COVID-19. The chain carries TRBV6-9 and TRBJ1-1; no clear D. Input material: peripheral blood. The CDR3: CASSSTPNTEAFF. DNA for the CDR3: TGTGCCAGCAGTTCAACACCGAACACTGAAGCTTTCTTT.